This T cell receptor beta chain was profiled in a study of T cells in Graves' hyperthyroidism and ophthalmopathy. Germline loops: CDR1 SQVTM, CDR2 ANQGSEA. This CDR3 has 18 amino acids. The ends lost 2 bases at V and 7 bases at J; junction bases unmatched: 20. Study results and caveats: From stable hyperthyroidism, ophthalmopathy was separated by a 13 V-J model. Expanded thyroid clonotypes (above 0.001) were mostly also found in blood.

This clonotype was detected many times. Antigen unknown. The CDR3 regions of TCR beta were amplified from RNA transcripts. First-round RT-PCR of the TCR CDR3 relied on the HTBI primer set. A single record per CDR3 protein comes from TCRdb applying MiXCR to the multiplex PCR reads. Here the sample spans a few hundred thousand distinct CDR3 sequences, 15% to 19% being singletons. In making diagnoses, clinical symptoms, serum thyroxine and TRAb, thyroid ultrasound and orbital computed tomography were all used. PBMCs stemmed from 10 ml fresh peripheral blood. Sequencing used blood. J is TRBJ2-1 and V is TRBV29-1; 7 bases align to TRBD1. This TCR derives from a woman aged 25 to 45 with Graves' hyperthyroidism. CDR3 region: CSVEHRRLSRLDRNEQFF. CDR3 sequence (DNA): TGCAGCGTTGAACACAGGAGGCTCTCAAGGCTGGACAGGAATGAGCAGTTCTTC.